The 9 T cell receptor beta chains presented below share a single source sample, sequenced in a study of vaccination and CD4 T cells after COVID-19. No antigen has been identified for these receptors. The time point: late sampling 161 to 241 days after vaccination in a few convalescent patients. Treatment given: approximately nine-day PBMC culture with coronavirus spike peptide pools or control peptides (ViraFEST assay). Oncomine TCR Beta short-read sequencing was applied to DNA from cultured CD4+ T cells. TCRdb re-called the PCR reads with MiXCR, one entry per CDR3 protein. This table has about 30,000 distinct CDR3 sequences, around a third appearing once. Sample: CD4+ T cells from blood, cultured in vitro, taken about 7 months after SARS-CoV-2 vaccination. The receptors were gathered from a human donor who had recovered from COVID-19.

V gene TRBV19 combines with J gene TRBJ2-1, with 8 bases aligning to TRBD1. CDR3 length equals 18 residues. V lost 4 bases to trimming and J lost 0 bases; unmatched junction nucleotides: 11. Looked up from germline, CDR1 is LNHDA and CDR2 is SQIVND (reference sequence). CDR3 DNA sequence: TGTGCCAGTAGTAAGGACAGGGCAACTACCCGCTCCTACAATGAGCAGTTCTTC. Translating it yields CASSKDRATTRSYNEQFF.

This clonotype was found a few times. The V gene is TRBV7-8, the J gene TRBJ1-1, with D perhaps matching TRBD1 (6 bases). The CDR3 covers 18 residues. In germline, CDR1 is SGHVS, CDR2 FQNEAQ. Deletions cut 1 base from V and 8 bases from J, with 26 bases between. The CDR3 spells CASSLGLYHRRGKREAFF. CDR3 nucleotide sequence: TGTGCCAGCAGCTTAGGTCTTTATCACAGGAGGGGGAAAAGAGAAGCTTTCTTT.

This clonotype came up a few times. V and J are TRBV20-1 and TRBJ2-5; 7 bases line up with TRBD2. CDR1 and CDR2 (germline): DFQATT, SNEGSKA (reference sequence). CDR3 size: 13 residues. V shed 5 bases, J shed 5 bases, and the junction held 8 bases outside the gene matches. The CDR3 coding sequence is TGCAGTGCTTATAGGACTAGTTCGGAGACCCAGTACTTC. Encoded protein: CSAYRTSSETQYF.

The chain joins TRBV20-1 to TRBJ1-1; TRBD1 is a possible D gene (5 bases). Germline V gene lookup returns CDR1 DFQATT and CDR2 SNEGSKA (reference sequence). V lost 6 bases and J 1 base, leaving 15 bases between the germline ends. This CDR3 contains 14 residues. CDR3 nucleotides: TGCAGTGCCGCAACCGGGACGGCGAACACTGAAGCTTTCTTT. It encodes CSAATGTANTEAFF.

The chain has TRBV7-9 and TRBJ2-1; 7 bases agree with TRBD2. J gave up 5 bases and V 5 bases, and 12 bases lay outside the gene matches. The germline CDR1 and CDR2 sequences are SEHNR and FQNEAQ (reference sequence). The CDR3 has 16 residues. The CDR3 reads CASSLTSAQRNNEQFF. For the CDR3, the DNA is TGTGCCAGCAGCCTAACTAGCGCGCAACGAAACAATGAGCAGTTCTTC.

This clonotype was seen more than once but under ten times. J is TRBJ2-1 and V is TRBV19, with D possibly called TRBD1 or TRBD2 (5 bases each). Trimming took 3 bases from V and 1 from J, leaving 16 bases between them. Germline CDR1 LNHDA, CDR2 SQIVND (reference sequence). The CDR3 has 17 residues. In nucleotides, the CDR3 is TGTGCCAGTAGTATGAGGGGACCGTCTCTTTCCTACAATGAGCAGTTCTTC. Protein sequence: CASSMRGPSLSYNEQFF.

The table lists this clonotype with a few counts. The rearrangement links TRBV11-1 to TRBJ2-7; 8 bases agree with TRBD2. Germline V CDR1 and CDR2: SGHAT, FQDESV (reference sequence). The J segment lost 5 bases and the V segment lost 5 bases, leaving 11 bases of the junction unmatched. The CDR3 runs 15 residues. The CDR3 loop reads CASSLLVTSVDEQYF. CDR3 nucleotide sequence: TGTGCCAGCAGCCTTCTTGTGACTAGCGTTGACGAGCAGTACTTC.

This chain uses TRBV28 with TRBJ1-1; unclear D gene. Germline V CDR1 and CDR2: MDHEN, SYDVKM. The V and J ends lost 3 bases and 8 bases respectively, with 10 bases between them. This CDR3 comprises 12 residues. CDR3 amino acids: CASSFLMREAFF. CDR3 DNA sequence: TGTGCCAGCAGTTTTTTGATGAGAGAAGCTTTCTTT.

This clonotype was observed a handful of times. V gene TRBV21-1 combines with J gene TRBJ1-5. TRBV21-1 is a pseudogene locus. This CDR3 region has 10 residues. DNA of the CDR3: TGTGCCAGCAGTCATCAGCCCCAGCATTTT. Translated, it gives CASSHQPQHF.